This T cell receptor beta chain came from a study of brain T cells in children with intractable seizures. Data came from immunoSEQ multiplex PCR; TCRdb stores just in-frame clones and leaves some out. The table has 300,000 to 400,000 clones, nearly 95% seen once. The time point was: blood from clinic visit 5 months post-surgery; TSC patient then seizure free. Germline CDR1 reads SGHNT; CDR2 reads YYREEE (reference sequence). With 4 bases clipped from V and 7 bases from J, the junction kept 6 bases outside the gene matches. CDR3 length: 15 residues. The TCR was taken from a boy younger than two with tuberous sclerosis and intractable seizures. The V call is TRBV5-4, the J call TRBJ2-1; 12 positions match TRBD2. The specimen was peripheral blood, collected roughly 5 months after surgery. The CDR3: CASSATSGGPNEQFF. CDR3 DNA sequence: TGTGCCAGCAGCGCGACTAGCGGGGGCCCTAATGAGCAGTTCTTC.